The sample holds many counts of the clone carrying this T cell receptor (beta chain). What it binds is unknown. The sample belongs to a study of early T cells in non-severe SARS-CoV-2 infection. Whole-study results and caveats: Private and CD4 specificities were missed by VDJdb matching, skewed to anti-spike CD8.

This CDR3 spans 17 amino acids. Losses at the gene ends were 3 bases for V and 3 bases for J; bases not matched to a gene: 6. The germline V gene encodes CDR1 MNHNS and CDR2 SASEGT. The protocol attached unique molecular identifiers to individual cDNA molecules. TCRdb re-called the 5' RACE reads through MiXCR, storing one row per CDR3 protein. Of 70,000 to 95,000 distinct CDR3 sequences listed, roughly 14% are singletons. The chain couples TRBV6-1 to TRBJ2-1, with TRBD1 matching over 12 bases. This receptor was taken from an adult who was a healthcare worker with PCR-confirmed SARS-CoV-2 infection or an uninfected control (not recorded which). Sequencing was performed on whole blood. The chain's CDR3 is CASSDTGTGGHYNEQFF. DNA for the CDR3: TGTGCCAGCAGTGATACCGGGACAGGGGGCCACTACAATGAGCAGTTCTTC.